Below, 32 T cell receptor beta chains from the same sample are listed, as sequenced in a study of blood T cell repertoires in COVID-19. Produced via immunoSEQ multiplex PCR; TCRdb's table is partial and in-frame only. The data show more than 150,000 clones, with around 84% seen just once and roughly an eighth held by the top ten. The sequenced material came from peripheral blood. The receptors stem from a man aged 25 to 40 with active or convalescent COVID-19.

This clone was picked up one time. The V gene is TRBV9, the J gene TRBJ2-3; no firm D call. Germline V gene data show CDR1 as SGDLS and CDR2 as YYNGEE. This CDR3 spans 15 amino acids. V dropped 1 base and J dropped 0 bases, with 9 bases sitting between them. The chain's CDR3 is CASSVLVTSTDTQYF. In DNA form, the CDR3 reads TGTGCCAGCAGCGTACTGGTAACTAGCACAGATACGCAGTATTTT. Variable domain in full (rest from reference TRBV9 and TRBJ2-3): DSGVTQTPKHLITATGQRVTLRCSPRSGDLSVYWYQQSLDQGLQFLIQYYNGEERAKGNILERFSAQQFPDLHSELNLSSLELGDSALYFCASSVLVTSTDTQYFGPGTRLTVL.

This chain joins TRBV12-3 or TRBV12-4 and TRBJ1-1; TRBD1 is a possible D gene (5 bases). Trimming took 7 bases from V and 11 from J, leaving 20 bases between them. This CDR3 is 13 amino acids long. This chain's CDR3 is CASTPGGVSQAFF. CDR3 nucleotides: TGTGCCAGCACCCCGGGAGGGGTTAGTCAGGCTTTCTTT.

This clone has a single count. CDR3 region: CASSQAGGVEGYTF. CDR3 bases: TGTGCCAGCAGCCAAGCCGGAGGGGTAGAAGGCTACACCTTC. The chain combines TRBV3-1 (or the pseudogene TRBV3-2) with TRBJ1-2; tentatively, D is TRBD1 (5 bases). V lost 1 base to trimming and J lost 8 bases, with 14 bases between them. CDR3 length: 14 amino acids. Germline lookup yields CDR1 LGHDT and CDR2 YNNKEL (reference sequence).

The chain combines TRBV3-1 (or the pseudogene TRBV3-2) with TRBJ1-4; no reliable D call. The CDR3 extends over 16 amino acids. V was pared by 0 bases and J by 0 bases, with 8 bases between. Per the germline V gene, CDR1 is LGHDT and CDR2 is YNNKEL (reference sequence). CDR3 sequence reads: CASSQDQAATNEKLFF. The DNA for the CDR3 is TGTGCCAGCAGCCAAGATCAGGCAGCAACTAATGAAAAACTGTTTTTT.

The J gene is TRBJ2-7, the V gene TRBV11-2; D may be TRBD2 (5 bases). The germline gives CDR1 SGHAT, CDR2 FQNNGV. The CDR3 extends over 15 amino acids. The V end was cut by 5 bases, the J end by 4 bases, with 18 bases between. The CDR3: CASSPSPGIRYEQYF. As DNA, the CDR3 is TGTGCCAGCAGCCCTTCCCCGGGAATAAGGTACGAGCAGTACTTC.

The V and J genes are TRBV27 and TRBJ1-2; 7 nucleotides match TRBD1. Per the germline V gene, CDR1 is MNHEY and CDR2 is SMNVEV (reference sequence). V shed 8 bases and J 2 bases; nucleotides not matched to a gene: 8. The CDR3 sequence is 14 residues long. CDR3 sequence: CASARETGNYGYTF. The DNA for the CDR3 is TGTGCCAGCGCCCGAGAGACAGGGAACTATGGCTACACCTTC.

The chain employs TRBV6-1 and TRBJ1-6, with a tentative D call TRBD1 (5 bases). CDR1 and CDR2 (germline): MNHNS, SASEGT. CDR3 length: 15 residues. V was pared by 3 bases and J by 7 bases, with 13 bases between. The CDR3 sequence: CASSEVGLGNSPLHF. The DNA for the CDR3 is TGTGCCAGCAGTGAGGTGGGGCTGGGCAATTCACCCCTCCACTTT.

This chain uses TRBV11-2 with TRBJ2-5, with D possibly matching TRBD1 (6 bases). CDR3 length: 15 residues. The V gene's germline CDR1 is SGHAT and CDR2 FQNNGV. Trimming pared 0 bases from V and 5 bases from J, leaving 13 bases between. This CDR3 reads CASSLETGSGETQYF. As DNA, the CDR3 is TGTGCCAGCAGCTTAGAAACAGGGTCGGGGGAGACCCAGTACTTC.

The V call is TRBV5-3, the J call TRBJ1-1, with 8 bases identical to TRBD1. TRBV5-3 is known as an ORF, though its function is uncertain. V lost 2 bases and J lost 2; bases outside the gene matches: 5. The CDR3 has 15 amino acids. DNA for the CDR3: TGTGCCAGAAGCTTCTTCAGGGGGCCTAACACTGAAGCTTTCTTT. Amino acids: CARSFFRGPNTEAFF.

V is TRBV5-1 and J is TRBJ2-1; the D gene is possibly TRBD1 (5 bases). The germline V gene has CDR1 SGHRS and CDR2 YFSETQ. The CDR3 totals 14 residues. V lost 4 bases, J lost 10 bases, and 18 bases lay in between. The CDR3 sequence: CASSKGAGLREQFF. DNA for the CDR3: TGCGCCAGCAGCAAAGGGGCAGGGTTGAGGGAGCAGTTCTTC.

The chain combines TRBV21-1 with TRBJ1-3. TRBV21-1 is flagged as a pseudogene. The CDR3 has 11 residues. The CDR3, as DNA: TGTGCCAGCAGCCCCCGAGACACCATATATTTT. Translation: CASSPRDTIYF.

This clone was detected only a few times. J is TRBJ1-2 and V is TRBV28; 7 bases agree with TRBD1. This CDR3 has 13 residues. Germline trimming cut 3 bases from V and 6 bases from J; bases unmatched to any gene: 4. Germline V gene lookup returns CDR1 MDHEN and CDR2 SYDVKM. This CDR3 is CASSFNRGDGYTF. For the CDR3, the DNA is TGTGCCAGCAGTTTCAACAGGGGTGATGGCTACACCTTC.

This sequence joins TRBV24-1 and TRBJ2-1; D may be TRBD1 (6 bases). Trimming shortened V by 7 bases and J by 4 bases, and 10 bases separated the two germline ends. Germline-derived CDR1 and CDR2 are KGHDR and SFDVKD. CDR3 size: 13 residues. The CDR3 nucleotides are TGTGCCACCAGACAGGGATCTTACAATGAGCAGTTCTTC. Protein sequence: CATRQGSYNEQFF.

The chain is built from TRBV9 and TRBJ1-1, with 8 positions matching TRBD1. Per the germline V gene, CDR1 is SGDLS and CDR2 is YYNGEE. This CDR3 has 15 amino acids. V trimming: 3 bases; J trimming: 2 bases; junction bases outside the gene matches: 6. Here the CDR3 reads CASSGLGQDNTEAFF. CDR3 bases: TGTGCCAGCAGCGGCCTGGGACAGGATAACACTGAAGCTTTCTTT.

This clone was seen a single time. This sequence joins TRBV10-3 and TRBJ1-2, with 7 bases identical to TRBD1. The length of the CDR3 is 14 residues. With 2 bases clipped from V and 8 bases from J, the junction kept 8 bases outside the gene matches. Germline CDR1 is ENHRY and CDR2 is SYGVKD. The chain's CDR3 is CAISEDGTALGYTF. In DNA, the CDR3 is TGTGCCATCAGTGAGGATGGGACAGCCCTGGGCTACACCTTC.

This chain uses TRBV3-1 (or the pseudogene TRBV3-2) with TRBJ2-1, with no clear D. The CDR3 is 15 amino acids. The germline V gene encodes CDR1 LGHDT and CDR2 YNNKEL (reference sequence). V shed 1 base and J shed 3 bases, with 10 bases lying between them. The CDR3 bases are TGTGCCAGCAGCCAAGGTCATACTAACTACAATGAGCAGTTCTTC. It specifies CASSQGHTNYNEQFF.

The chain joins TRBV28 to TRBJ1-1, with 8 bases fitting TRBD1. After removal of 5 bases from V and 6 bases from J, the junction contained 8 bases not matched to a gene. Per germline, CDR1 MDHEN and CDR2 SYDVKM. The CDR3 is made up of 14 amino acids. The CDR3 here is CASSVTGATAEAFF. The CDR3 nucleotides read TGTGCCAGCAGTGTGACAGGGGCGACGGCTGAAGCTTTCTTT. The whole variable domain, remainder taken from reference TRBV28 and TRBJ1-1, is DVKVTQSSRYLVKRTGEKVFLECVQDMDHENMFWYRQDPGLGLRLIYFSYDVKMKEKGDIPEGYSVSREKKERFSLILESASTNQTSMYLCASSVTGATAEAFFGQGTRLTVV.

The chain is built from TRBV5-1 and TRBJ2-1; TRBD1 aligns across 11 bases. The V gene end was trimmed by 6 bases and the J gene end by 7 bases; junction bases not matched to a gene: 9. The CDR3 runs to 15 residues. Germline V lookup: CDR1 SGHRS, CDR2 YFSETQ. The CDR3 here is CASTIGQGAANEQFF. The CDR3 coding sequence is TGCGCCAGCACTATCGGACAGGGGGCGGCGAATGAGCAGTTCTTC.

The chain joins TRBV6-5 to TRBJ2-3, with D possibly matching TRBD2 (5 bases). The CDR3 extends over 14 amino acids. The germline gives CDR1 MNHEY, CDR2 SVGAGI. V lost 7 bases to trimming and J lost 2 bases, with 13 bases between them. The CDR3 spells CASKKRAHTDTQYF. The DNA for the CDR3 is TGTGCCAGCAAGAAGAGGGCCCACACAGATACGCAGTATTTT.

V and J are TRBV5-1 and TRBJ2-1; 7 positions match TRBD2. Germline trimming cut 6 bases from V and 0 bases from J; bases unmatched to any gene: 12. Germline V lookup: CDR1 SGHRS, CDR2 YFSETQ. The CDR3 is 17 amino acids. This CDR3 is CASTSPTGRLSYNEQFF. The CDR3, as DNA: TGCGCCAGCACCTCACCCACCGGGAGGCTCTCCTACAATGAGCAGTTCTTC.

The chain links TRBV15 to TRBJ1-5; 7 nucleotides line up with TRBD1. The CDR3 is made up of 16 amino acids. V trimming: 0 bases; J trimming: 0 bases; junction bases outside the gene matches: 2. CDR1 and CDR2 (germline): LNHNV, YYDKDF (reference sequence). The CDR3 DNA sequence: TGTGCCACCAGCAGAGAGACAGGGCATAGCAATCAGCCCCAGCATTTT. Translation: CATSRETGHSNQPQHF. The full variable domain, with the rest looked up from reference TRBV15 and TRBJ1-5, is DAMVIQNPRYQVTQFGKPVTLSCSQTLNHNVMYWYQQKSSQAPKLLFHYYDKDFNNEADTPDNFQSRRPNTSFCFLDIRSPGLGDTAMYLCATSRETGHSNQPQHFGDGTRLSIL.

The gene calls are TRBV12-3 or TRBV12-4 and TRBJ2-5, with D hard to call. The CDR3 length is 13 residues. Trimming removed 3 bases from V and 2 bases from J, with 7 bases in between. The CDR3: CASSLYRQETQYF. The CDR3 DNA reads TGTGCCAGCAGTTTGTACCGGCAAGAGACCCAGTACTTC.

This clone came up a few times. This chain connects TRBV6-5 to TRBJ1-2; the match to TRBD1 covers 7 bases. V lost 5 bases and J lost 4; bases outside the gene matches: 10. The CDR3 is 15 residues long. Germline CDR1 MNHEY, CDR2 SVGAGI. The CDR3 protein is CASSKQGSWAYGYTF. CDR3 coding DNA: TGTGCCAGCAGTAAACAGGGGAGTTGGGCCTATGGCTACACCTTC.

The chain uses TRBV28 and TRBJ1-5, with D unresolved. Germline V gives CDR1 MDHEN, CDR2 SYDVKM. Trimming left V 6 bases short and J 4 bases short, with 13 bases between. CDR3 length: 14 residues. CDR3 protein: CASSPGRENQPQHF. The CDR3 coding sequence is TGTGCCAGCAGCCCGGGTAGGGAGAATCAGCCCCAGCATTTT.

This clone has a single count. The V call is TRBV13, the J call TRBJ2-7; 12 positions match TRBD1. This CDR3 has 14 amino acids. Germline V CDR1 and CDR2: PRHDT, FYEKMQ (reference sequence). V shed 3 bases and J 8 bases; nucleotides not matched to a gene: 5. CDR3 in DNA: TGTGCCAGCAGCTTCGGGACAGGGGGCGACAAGCAGTACTTC. The encoded protein is CASSFGTGGDKQYF.

J is TRBJ2-3 and V is TRBV25-1; D possibly corresponds to TRBD2 (5 bases). The germline CDR1 and CDR2 sequences are MGHDK and SYGVNS. This CDR3 contains 16 residues. V lost 2 bases, J lost 4 bases, and 16 bases lay in between. CDR3 DNA sequence: TGTGCCAGCAGTGAAAGACCGGCGGGTGGGGCAGATACGCAGTATTTT. This translates into CASSERPAGGADTQYF.

J is TRBJ1-4 and V is TRBV25-1; D is uncertain. The CDR3 runs to 15 residues. V lost 4 bases to trimming and J lost 2 bases, with 11 bases between them. CDR1 and CDR2 (germline): MGHDK, SYGVNS. CDR3: CASSAWTRTNEKLFF. CDR3 in DNA: TGTGCCAGCAGTGCTTGGACTCGGACTAATGAAAAACTGTTTTTT.

The chain carries TRBV11-3 and TRBJ2-5; 9 bases are a match to TRBD1. The germline CDR1 and CDR2 sequences are SGHNT and YENEEA. The length of the CDR3 is 17 residues. V trimming: 1 base; J trimming: 2 bases; junction bases outside the gene matches: 8. The CDR3 loop reads CASSLGNRDREQETQYF. CDR3 sequence (DNA): TGTGCCAGCAGCTTAGGGAACCGGGACAGGGAGCAAGAGACCCAGTACTTC.

The chain combines TRBV28 with TRBJ1-2; weak D call: TRBD1 (6 bases). The CDR3 runs 14 residues. CDR1 is MDHEN and CDR2 is SYDVKM in the germline V gene. V was shortened by 2 bases and J by 6 bases, with 13 bases between the two germline ends. CDR3 region: CASSLEGGGDGYTF. CDR3 coding DNA: TGTGCCAGCAGTTTAGAAGGCGGGGGCGATGGCTACACCTTC.

The chain couples TRBV15 to TRBJ2-7; weak D call: TRBD1 (5 bases). The V gene lost 0 bases and the J gene lost 2 bases, with 8 bases spanning the gap. Germline V gene lookup returns CDR1 LNHNV and CDR2 YYDKDF (reference sequence). This CDR3 has 14 amino acids. Here the CDR3 DNA reads TGTGCCACCAGCAGAGAGTCAGGGCCCTACGAGCAGTACTTC. This translates into CATSRESGPYEQYF.

This sequence joins TRBV28 and TRBJ1-2; D is unresolved. This CDR3 spans 13 amino acids. The V end lost 5 bases, the J end lost 3 bases, and 10 bases lay between the germline ends. Germline CDR1 and CDR2: MDHEN and SYDVKM. CDR3: CASSAYRDYGYTF. For the CDR3, the DNA is TGTGCCAGCAGTGCTTATCGGGACTATGGCTACACCTTC.

The chain uses TRBV28 and TRBJ1-2; 9 bases align to TRBD1. This CDR3 has 15 amino acids. Germline CDR1 MDHEN, CDR2 SYDVKM. The trim removed 4 bases at V and 4 bases at J, leaving 7 bases unmatched. CDR3 in amino acids: CASSSEGQGPYGYTF. In nucleotides, the CDR3 is TGTGCCAGCAGTTCGGAGGGACAGGGCCCCTATGGCTACACCTTC.